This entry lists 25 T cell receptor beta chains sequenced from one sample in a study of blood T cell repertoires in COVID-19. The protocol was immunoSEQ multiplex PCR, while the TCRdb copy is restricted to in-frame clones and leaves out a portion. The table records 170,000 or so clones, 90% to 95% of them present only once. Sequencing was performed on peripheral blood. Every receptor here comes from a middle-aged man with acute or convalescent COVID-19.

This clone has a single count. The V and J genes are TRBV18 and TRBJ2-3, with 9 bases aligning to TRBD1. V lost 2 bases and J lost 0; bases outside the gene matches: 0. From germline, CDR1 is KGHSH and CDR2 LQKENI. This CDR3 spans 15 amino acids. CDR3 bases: TGTGCCAGCTCACCAGGGACAGGGAGCACAGATACGCAGTATTTT. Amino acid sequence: CASSPGTGSTDTQYF.

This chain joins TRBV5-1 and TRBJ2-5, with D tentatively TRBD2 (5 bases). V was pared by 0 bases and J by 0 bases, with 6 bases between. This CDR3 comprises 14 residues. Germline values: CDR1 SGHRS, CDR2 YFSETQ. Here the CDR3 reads CASSLVAYQETQYF. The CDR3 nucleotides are TGCGCCAGCAGCTTGGTAGCGTACCAAGAGACCCAGTACTTC.

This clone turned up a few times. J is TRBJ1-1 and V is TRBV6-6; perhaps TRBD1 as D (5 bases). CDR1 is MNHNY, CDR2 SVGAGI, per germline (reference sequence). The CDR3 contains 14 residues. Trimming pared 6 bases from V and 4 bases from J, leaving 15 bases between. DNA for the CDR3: TGTGCCAGCAGCTCGGGACTCCGGACCACTGAAGCTTTCTTT. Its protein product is CASSSGLRTTEAFF.

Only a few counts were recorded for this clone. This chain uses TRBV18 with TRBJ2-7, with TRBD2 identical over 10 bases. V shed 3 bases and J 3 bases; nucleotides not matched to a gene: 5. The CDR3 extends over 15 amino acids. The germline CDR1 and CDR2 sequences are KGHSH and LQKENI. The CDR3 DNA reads TGTGCCAGCTCACCCGGACTAGCGGAGCTCTACGAGCAGTACTTC. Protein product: CASSPGLAELYEQYF. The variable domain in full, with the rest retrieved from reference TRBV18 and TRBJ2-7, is NAGVMQNPRHLVRRRGQEARLRCSPMKGHSHVYWYRQLPEEGLKFMVYLQKENIIDESGMPKERFSAEFPKEGPSILRIQQVVRGDSAAYFCASSPGLAELYEQYFGPGTRLTVT.

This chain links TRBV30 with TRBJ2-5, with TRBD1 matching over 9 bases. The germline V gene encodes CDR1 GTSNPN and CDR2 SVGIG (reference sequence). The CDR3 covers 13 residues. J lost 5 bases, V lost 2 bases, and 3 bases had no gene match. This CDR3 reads CAWSRQGVETQYF. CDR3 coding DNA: TGTGCCTGGAGTCGACAGGGGGTCGAGACCCAGTACTTC.

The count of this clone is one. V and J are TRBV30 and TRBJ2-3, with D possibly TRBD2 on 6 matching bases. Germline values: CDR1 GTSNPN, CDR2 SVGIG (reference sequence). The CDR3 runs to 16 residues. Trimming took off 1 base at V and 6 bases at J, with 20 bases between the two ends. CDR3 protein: CAWSGGGALGFDTQYF. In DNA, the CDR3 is TGTGCCTGGAGTGGAGGAGGGGCCTTAGGGTTTGATACGCAGTATTTT.

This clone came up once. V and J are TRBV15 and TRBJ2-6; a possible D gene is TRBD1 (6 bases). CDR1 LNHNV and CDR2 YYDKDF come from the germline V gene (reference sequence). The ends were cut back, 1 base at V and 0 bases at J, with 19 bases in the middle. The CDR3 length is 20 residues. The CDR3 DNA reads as TGTGCCACCAGCAGAGTCTATTCCCAGGGGTTTGCCTCTGGGGCCAACGTCCTGACTTTC. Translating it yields CATSRVYSQGFASGANVLTF.

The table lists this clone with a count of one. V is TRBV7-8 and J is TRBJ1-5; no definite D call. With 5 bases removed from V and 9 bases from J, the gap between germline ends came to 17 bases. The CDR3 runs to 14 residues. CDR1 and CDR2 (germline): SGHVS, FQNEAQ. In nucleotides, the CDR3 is TGTGCCAGCAGCCCCTCGACTATCCCCTCGCCCCAGCATTTT. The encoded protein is CASSPSTIPSPQHF.

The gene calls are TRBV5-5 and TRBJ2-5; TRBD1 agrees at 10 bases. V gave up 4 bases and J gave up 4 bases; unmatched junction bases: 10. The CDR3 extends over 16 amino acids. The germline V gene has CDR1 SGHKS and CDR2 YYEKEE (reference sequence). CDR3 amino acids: CASSLPGTGVLETQYF. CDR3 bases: TGTGCCAGCAGCCTACCCGGGACAGGGGTATTAGAGACCCAGTACTTC.

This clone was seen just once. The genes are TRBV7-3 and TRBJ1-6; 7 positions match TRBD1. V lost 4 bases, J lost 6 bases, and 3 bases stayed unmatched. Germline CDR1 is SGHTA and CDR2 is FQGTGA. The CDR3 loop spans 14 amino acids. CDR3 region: CASSWDSFNSPLHF. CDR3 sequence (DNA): TGTGCCAGCAGCTGGGACAGTTTTAATTCACCCCTCCACTTT.

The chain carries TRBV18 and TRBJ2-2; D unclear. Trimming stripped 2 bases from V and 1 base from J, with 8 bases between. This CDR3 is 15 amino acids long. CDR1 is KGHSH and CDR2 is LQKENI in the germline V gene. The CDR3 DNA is TGTGCCAGCTCACCAGGTACACAGAACACCGGGGAGCTGTTTTTT. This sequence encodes CASSPGTQNTGELFF.

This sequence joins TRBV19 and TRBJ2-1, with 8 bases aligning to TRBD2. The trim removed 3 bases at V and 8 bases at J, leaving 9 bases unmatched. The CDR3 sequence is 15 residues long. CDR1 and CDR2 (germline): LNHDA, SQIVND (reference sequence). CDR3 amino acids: CASSMAGGSLYEQFF. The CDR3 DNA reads TGTGCCAGTAGTATGGCGGGAGGCTCTCTCTATGAGCAGTTCTTC.

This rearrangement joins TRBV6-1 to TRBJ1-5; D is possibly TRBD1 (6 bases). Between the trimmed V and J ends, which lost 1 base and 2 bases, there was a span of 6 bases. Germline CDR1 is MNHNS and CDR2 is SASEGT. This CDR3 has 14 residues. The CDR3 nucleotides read TGTGCCAGCAGTGAAGGGACAGGCAATCAGCCCCAGCATTTT. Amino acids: CASSEGTGNQPQHF.

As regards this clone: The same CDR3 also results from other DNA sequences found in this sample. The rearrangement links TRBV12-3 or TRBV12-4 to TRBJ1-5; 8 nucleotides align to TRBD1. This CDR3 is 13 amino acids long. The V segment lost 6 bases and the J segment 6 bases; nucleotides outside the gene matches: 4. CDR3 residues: CASSQDRGQPQHF. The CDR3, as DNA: TGTGCCAGCAGCCAAGACAGGGGTCAGCCCCAGCATTTT.

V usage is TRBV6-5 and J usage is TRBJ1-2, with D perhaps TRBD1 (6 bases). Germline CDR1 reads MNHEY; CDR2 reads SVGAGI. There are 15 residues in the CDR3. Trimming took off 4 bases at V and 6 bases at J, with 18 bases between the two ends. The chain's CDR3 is CASSSPGALKDGYTF. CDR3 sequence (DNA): TGTGCCAGCAGTTCCCCAGGGGCTTTAAAGGATGGCTACACCTTC.

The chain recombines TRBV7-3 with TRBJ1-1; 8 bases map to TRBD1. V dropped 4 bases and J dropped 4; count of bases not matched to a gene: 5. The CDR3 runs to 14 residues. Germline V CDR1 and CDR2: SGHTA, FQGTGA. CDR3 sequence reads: CASSSQGAGTEAFF. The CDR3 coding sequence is TGTGCCAGCAGCTCTCAGGGGGCCGGCACTGAAGCTTTCTTT.

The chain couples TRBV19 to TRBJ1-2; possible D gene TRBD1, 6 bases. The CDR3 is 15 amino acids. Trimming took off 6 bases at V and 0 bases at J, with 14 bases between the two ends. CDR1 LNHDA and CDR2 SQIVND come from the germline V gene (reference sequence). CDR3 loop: CASSRTGTTNYGYTF. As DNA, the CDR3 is TGTGCCAGTAGCAGAACCGGGACAACTAACTATGGCTACACCTTC.

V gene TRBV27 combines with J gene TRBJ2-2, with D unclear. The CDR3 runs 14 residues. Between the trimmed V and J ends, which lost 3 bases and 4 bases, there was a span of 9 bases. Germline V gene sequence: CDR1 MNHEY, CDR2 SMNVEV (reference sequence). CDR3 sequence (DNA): TGTGCCAGCAGTTTTTCCCGGGTCACCGGGGAGCTGTTTTTT. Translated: CASSFSRVTGELFF.

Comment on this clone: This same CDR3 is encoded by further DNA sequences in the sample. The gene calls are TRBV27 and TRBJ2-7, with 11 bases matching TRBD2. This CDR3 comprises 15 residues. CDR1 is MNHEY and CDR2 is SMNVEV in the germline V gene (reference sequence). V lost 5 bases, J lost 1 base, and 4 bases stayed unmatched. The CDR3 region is CASSPGTSGSYEQYF. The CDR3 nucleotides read TGTGCCAGCAGTCCCGGGACTAGCGGTTCCTACGAGCAGTACTTC.

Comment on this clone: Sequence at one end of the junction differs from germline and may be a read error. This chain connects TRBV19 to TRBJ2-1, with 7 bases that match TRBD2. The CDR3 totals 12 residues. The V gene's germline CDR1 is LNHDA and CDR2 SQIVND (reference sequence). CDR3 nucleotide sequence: TGTGCCAGTAGTAAGCCCCCAGCGGGACCCCTCTTC. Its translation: CASSKPPAGPLF. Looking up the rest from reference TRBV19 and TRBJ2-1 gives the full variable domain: DGGITQSPKYLFRKEGQNVTLSCEQNLNHDAMYWYRQDPGQGLRLIYYSQIVNDFQKGDIAEGYSVSREKKESFPLTVTSAQKNPTAFYLCASSKPPAGPLFGPGTRLTVL.

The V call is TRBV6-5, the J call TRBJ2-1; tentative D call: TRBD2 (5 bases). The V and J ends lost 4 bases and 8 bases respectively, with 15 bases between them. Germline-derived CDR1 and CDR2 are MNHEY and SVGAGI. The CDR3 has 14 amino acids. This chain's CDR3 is CASSSPGEGDEQFF. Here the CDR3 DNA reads TGTGCCAGCAGTTCCCCGGGCGAGGGTGATGAGCAGTTCTTC.

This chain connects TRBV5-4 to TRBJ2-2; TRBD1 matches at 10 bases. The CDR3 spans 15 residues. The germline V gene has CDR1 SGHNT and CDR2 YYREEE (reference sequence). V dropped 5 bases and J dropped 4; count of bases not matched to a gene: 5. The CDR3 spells CASRADRGRTGELFF. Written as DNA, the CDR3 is TGTGCCAGCAGAGCCGACAGGGGGCGCACCGGGGAGCTGTTTTTT.

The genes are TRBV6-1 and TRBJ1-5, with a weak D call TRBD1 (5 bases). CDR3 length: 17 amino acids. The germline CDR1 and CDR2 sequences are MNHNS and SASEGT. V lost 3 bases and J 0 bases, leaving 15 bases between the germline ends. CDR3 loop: CASSESRERDSNQPQHF. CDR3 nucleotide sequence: TGTGCCAGCAGTGAGTCCAGGGAAAGGGATAGCAATCAGCCCCAGCATTTT.

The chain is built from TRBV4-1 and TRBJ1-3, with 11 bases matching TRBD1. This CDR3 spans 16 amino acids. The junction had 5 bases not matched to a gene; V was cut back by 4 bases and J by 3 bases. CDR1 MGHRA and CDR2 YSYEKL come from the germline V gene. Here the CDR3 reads CASSLGQGASGNTIYF. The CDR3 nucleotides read TGCGCCAGCAGCCTAGGACAGGGGGCAAGTGGAAACACCATATATTTT.

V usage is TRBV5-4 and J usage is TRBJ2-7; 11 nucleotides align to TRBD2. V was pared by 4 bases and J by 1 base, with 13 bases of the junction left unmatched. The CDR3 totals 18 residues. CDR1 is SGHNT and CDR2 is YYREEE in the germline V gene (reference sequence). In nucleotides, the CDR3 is TGTGCCAGCAGCGCGGGGTTAAGGACTAGCGGGCGATCCTACGAGCAGTACTTC. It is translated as CASSAGLRTSGRSYEQYF.